This TCR beta chain was identified during a study of Ad26.COV2.S vaccination and SARS-CoV-2 variants. The repertoire was sequenced with immunoSEQ multiplex PCR; TCRdb's copy has only in-frame clones and lacks some. The sample has about 450,000 clones, 89% seen once. Treatment meaning: around 19 received Ad26.COV2.S at low or high dose, single or two shots; several received placebo; per-sample allocation not given. The investigators took samples on day 63 after the first vaccine or placebo injection. At a Boston site, the person donating was an adult of 18-55 years. Germline values: CDR1 SGHVS, CDR2 FNYEAQ. Trimming cost V 1 base and J 4 bases; bases outside gene matches: 7. The CDR3 length is 17 residues.

This TCR came from a person between 18 and 60 years old who received the Ad26.COV2.S COVID-19 vaccine or a placebo. The sample consisted of peripheral blood, taken in a trial of Ad26.COV2.S vaccine versus placebo. The chain carries TRBV7-6 and TRBJ2-1; 10 nucleotides match TRBD2. The CDR3 loop reads CASSLVDSGGPYNEQFF. The CDR3, as DNA: TGTGCCAGCAGCTTAGTGGATAGCGGGGGGCCTTACAATGAGCAGTTCTTC.